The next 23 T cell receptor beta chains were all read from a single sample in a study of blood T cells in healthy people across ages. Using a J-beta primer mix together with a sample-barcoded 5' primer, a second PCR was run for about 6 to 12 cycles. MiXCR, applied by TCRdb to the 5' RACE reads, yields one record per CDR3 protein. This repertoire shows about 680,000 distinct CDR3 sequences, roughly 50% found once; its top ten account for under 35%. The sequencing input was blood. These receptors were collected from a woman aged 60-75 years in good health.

The CDR3 loop reads CASSVLGKEEEKLFF. The CDR3 DNA reads as TGTGCCAGCAGCGTATTGGGAAAGGAGGAAGAAAAACTGTTTTTT. The chain combines TRBV9 with TRBJ1-4; D is unclear. Germline V lookup: CDR1 SGDLS, CDR2 YYNGEE. The CDR3 is 15 amino acids. With 1 base removed from V and 8 bases from J, the gap between germline ends came to 15 bases.

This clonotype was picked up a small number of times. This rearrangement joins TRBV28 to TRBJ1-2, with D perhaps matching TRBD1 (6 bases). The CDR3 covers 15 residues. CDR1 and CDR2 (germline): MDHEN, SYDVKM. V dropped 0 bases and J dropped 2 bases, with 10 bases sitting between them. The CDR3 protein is CASSLWGAANYGYTF. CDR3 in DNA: TGTGCCAGCAGTTTATGGGGGGCAGCGAACTATGGCTACACCTTC.

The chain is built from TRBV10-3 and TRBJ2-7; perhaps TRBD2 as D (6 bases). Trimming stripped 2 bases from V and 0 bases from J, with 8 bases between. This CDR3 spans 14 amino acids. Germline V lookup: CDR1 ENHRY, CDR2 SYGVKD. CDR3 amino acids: CAISEGLSSYEQYF. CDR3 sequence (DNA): TGTGCCATCAGTGAGGGACTATCCTCCTACGAGCAGTACTTC.

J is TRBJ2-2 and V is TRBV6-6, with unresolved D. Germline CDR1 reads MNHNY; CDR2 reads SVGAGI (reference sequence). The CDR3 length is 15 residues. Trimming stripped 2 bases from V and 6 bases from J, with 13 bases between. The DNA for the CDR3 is TGTGCCAGCAGTTACCCGAAGGGCGTCGCCGGGGAGCTGTTTTTT. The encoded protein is CASSYPKGVAGELFF.

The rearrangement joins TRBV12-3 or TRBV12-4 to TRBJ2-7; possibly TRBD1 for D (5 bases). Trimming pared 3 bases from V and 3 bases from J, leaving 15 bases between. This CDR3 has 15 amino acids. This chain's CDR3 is CASSLSRVVDYEQYF. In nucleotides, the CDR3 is TGTGCCAGCAGTTTGTCCAGGGTTGTAGACTACGAGCAGTACTTC.

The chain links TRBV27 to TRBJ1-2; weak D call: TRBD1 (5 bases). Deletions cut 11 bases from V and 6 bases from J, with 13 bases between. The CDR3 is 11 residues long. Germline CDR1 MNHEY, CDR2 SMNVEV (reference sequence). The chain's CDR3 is CAVRGDDGYTF. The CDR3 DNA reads TGTGCCGTCCGGGGGGATGATGGCTACACCTTC.

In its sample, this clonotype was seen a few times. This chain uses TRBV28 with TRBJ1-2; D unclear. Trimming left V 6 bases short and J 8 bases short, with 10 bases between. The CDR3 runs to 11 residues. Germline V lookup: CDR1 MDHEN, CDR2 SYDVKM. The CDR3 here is CASSRGEGYTF. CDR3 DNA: TGTGCCAGCAGCCGGGGTGAAGGCTACACCTTC.

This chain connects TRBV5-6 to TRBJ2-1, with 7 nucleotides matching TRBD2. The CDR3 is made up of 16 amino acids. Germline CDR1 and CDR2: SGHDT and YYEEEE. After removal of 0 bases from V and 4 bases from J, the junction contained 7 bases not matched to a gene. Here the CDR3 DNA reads TGTGCCAGCAGCTTGGGTATAGCGGGTGCTTACAATGAGCAGTTCTTC. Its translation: CASSLGIAGAYNEQFF.

DNA for the CDR3: TGTGCCAGCAGGCGCACAGGGGGCCGCGGCTACACCTTC. Encoded protein: CASRRTGGRGYTF. This chain uses TRBV12-3 or TRBV12-4 with TRBJ1-2, with TRBD1 matching over 9 bases. The CDR3 totals 13 residues. V was clipped by 6 bases and J by 8 bases; unmatched bases: 7.

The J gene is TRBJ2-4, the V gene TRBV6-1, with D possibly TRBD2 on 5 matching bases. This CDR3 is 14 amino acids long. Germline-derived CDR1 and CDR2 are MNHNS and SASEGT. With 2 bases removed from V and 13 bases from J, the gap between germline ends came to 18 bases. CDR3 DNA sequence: TGTGCCAGCAGTGAAACCCCGGAGGTCCAAGAGCAGTACTTC. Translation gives CASSETPEVQEQYF.

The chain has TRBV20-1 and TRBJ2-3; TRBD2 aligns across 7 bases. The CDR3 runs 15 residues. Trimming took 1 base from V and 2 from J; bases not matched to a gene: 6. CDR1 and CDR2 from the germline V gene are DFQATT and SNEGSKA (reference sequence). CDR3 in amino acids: CSARGSGTNTDTQYF. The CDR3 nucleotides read TGCAGTGCTAGAGGCTCCGGGACTAACACAGATACGCAGTATTTT.

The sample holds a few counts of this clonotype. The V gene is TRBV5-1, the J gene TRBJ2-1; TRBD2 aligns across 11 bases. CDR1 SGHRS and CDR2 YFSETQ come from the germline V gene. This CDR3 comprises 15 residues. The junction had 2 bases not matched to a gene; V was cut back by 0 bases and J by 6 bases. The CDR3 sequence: CASSLGLAGINEQFF. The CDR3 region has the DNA TGCGCCAGCAGCTTGGGACTAGCGGGAATCAATGAGCAGTTCTTC.

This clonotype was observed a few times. CDR3 region: CASRGTIDRPDTQYF. The CDR3 bases are TGTGCCAGCAGGGGAACGATCGACAGGCCCGATACGCAGTATTTT. The chain combines TRBV12-3 or TRBV12-4 with TRBJ2-3; possibly TRBD1 for D (6 bases). Trimming cost V 6 bases and J 6 bases, with 19 bases left between them. The CDR3 is 15 residues long.

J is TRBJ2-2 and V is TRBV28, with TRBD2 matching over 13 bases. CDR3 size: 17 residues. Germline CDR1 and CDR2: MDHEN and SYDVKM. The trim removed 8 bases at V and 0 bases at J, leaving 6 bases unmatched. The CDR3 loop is CASQGTSGVTNTGELFF. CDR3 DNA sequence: TGTGCCAGCCAGGGGACTAGCGGGGTCACGAACACCGGGGAGCTGTTTTTT.

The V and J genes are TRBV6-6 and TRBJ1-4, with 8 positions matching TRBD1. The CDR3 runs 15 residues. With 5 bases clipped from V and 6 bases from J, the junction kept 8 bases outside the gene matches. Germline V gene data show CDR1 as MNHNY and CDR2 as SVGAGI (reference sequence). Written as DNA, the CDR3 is TGTGCCAGCAGTCCGAGAGACAGGGGAGATGAAAAACTGTTTTTT. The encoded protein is CASSPRDRGDEKLFF.

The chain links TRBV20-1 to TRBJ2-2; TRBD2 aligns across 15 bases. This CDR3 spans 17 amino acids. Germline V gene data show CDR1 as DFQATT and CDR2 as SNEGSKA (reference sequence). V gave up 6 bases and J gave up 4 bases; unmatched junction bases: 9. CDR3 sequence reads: CSAQPGLAGGLTGELFF. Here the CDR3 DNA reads TGCAGTGCGCAGCCGGGACTAGCGGGAGGTCTCACCGGGGAGCTGTTTTTT.

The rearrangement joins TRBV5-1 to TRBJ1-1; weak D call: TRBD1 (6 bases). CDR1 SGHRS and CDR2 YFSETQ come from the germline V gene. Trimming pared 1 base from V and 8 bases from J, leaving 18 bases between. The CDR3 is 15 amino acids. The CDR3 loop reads CASSLSGVNEGEAFF. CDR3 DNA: TGCGCCAGCAGCTTGTCAGGGGTTAACGAGGGGGAAGCTTTCTTT.

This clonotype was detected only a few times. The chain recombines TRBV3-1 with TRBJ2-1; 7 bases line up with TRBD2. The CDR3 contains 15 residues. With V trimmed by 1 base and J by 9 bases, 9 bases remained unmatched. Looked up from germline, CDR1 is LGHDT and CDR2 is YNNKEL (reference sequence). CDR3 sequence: CASSQVGKREGEQFF. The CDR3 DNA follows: TGTGCCAGCAGCCAAGTGGGGAAGCGGGAAGGTGAGCAGTTCTTC.

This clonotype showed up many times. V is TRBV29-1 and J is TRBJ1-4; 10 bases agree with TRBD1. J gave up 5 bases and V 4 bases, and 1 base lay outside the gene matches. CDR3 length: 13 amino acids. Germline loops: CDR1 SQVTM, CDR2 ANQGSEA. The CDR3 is CSVAGQGNEKLFF. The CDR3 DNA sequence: TGCAGCGTTGCGGGACAGGGGAATGAAAAACTGTTTTTT. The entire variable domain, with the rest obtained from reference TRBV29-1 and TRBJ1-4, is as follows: SAVISQKPSRDICQRGTSLTIQCQVDSQVTMMFWYRQQPGQSLTLIATANQGSEATYESGFVIDKFPISRPNLTFSTLTVSNMSPEDSSIYLCSVAGQGNEKLFFGSGTQLSVL.

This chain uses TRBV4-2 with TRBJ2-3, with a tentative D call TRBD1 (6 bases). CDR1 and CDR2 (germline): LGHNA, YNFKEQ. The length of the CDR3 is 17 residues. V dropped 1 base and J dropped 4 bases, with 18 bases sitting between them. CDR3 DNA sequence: TGTGCCAGCAGCCAAGCAGGGCGTCAGGGGTTCCCAGATACGCAGTATTTT. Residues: CASSQAGRQGFPDTQYF.

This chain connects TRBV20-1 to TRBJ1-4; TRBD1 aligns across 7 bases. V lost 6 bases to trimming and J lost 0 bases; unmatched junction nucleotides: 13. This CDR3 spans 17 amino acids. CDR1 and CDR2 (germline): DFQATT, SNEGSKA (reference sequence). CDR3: CSATTGQTSPTNEKLFF. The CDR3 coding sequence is TGCAGTGCCACAACGGGACAGACTTCTCCAACTAATGAAAAACTGTTTTTT.

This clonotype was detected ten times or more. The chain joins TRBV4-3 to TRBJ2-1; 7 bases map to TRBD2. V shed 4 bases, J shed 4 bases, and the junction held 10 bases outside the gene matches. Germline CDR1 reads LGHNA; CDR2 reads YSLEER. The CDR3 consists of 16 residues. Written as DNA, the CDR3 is TGCGCCAGCAGCCCGTGGCTGCGGGAGACTTACAATGAGCAGTTCTTC. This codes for CASSPWLRETYNEQFF.

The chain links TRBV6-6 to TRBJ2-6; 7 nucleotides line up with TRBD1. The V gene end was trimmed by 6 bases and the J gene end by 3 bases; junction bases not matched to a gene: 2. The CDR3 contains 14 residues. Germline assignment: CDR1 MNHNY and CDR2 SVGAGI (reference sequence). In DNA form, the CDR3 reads TGTGCCAGCAGAGACAGGGTTGGGGCCAACGTCCTGACTTTC. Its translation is CASRDRVGANVLTF.